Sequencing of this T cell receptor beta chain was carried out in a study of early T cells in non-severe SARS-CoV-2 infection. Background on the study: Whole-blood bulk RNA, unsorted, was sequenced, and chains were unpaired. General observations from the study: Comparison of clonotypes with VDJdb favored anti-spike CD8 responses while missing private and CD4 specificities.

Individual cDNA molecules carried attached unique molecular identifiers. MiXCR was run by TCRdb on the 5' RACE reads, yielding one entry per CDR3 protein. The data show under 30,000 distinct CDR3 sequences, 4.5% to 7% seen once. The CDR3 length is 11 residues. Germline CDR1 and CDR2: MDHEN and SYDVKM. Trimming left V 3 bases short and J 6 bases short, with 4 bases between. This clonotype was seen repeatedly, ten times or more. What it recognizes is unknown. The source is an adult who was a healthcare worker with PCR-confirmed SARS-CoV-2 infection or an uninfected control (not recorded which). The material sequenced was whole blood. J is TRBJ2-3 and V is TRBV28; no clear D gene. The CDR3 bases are TGTGCCAGCAGTTTGAGGGATACGCAGTATTTT. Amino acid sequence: CASSLRDTQYF.